What follows are 8 T cell receptor beta chains derived from one specimen sequenced in a study of blood T cells in healthy people across ages. Together with a sample-barcoded 5' primer, a J-beta primer mix was included in a second PCR lasting about 7 to 11 cycles. TCRdb passed the 5' RACE reads through MiXCR, listing each CDR3 protein once. This sample has more than 1,400,000 distinct CDR3 sequences, with around 42% found just once. The sample was blood. These receptors were taken from a young woman in good health.

The chain links TRBV3-1 to TRBJ2-7, with 9 positions matching TRBD2. V lost 0 bases, J lost 0 bases, and 6 bases stayed unmatched. Germline lookup yields CDR1 LGHDT and CDR2 YNNKEL (reference sequence). This CDR3 has 17 residues. This CDR3 reads CASSQDHPSGDSYEQYF. CDR3 coding DNA: TGTGCCAGCAGCCAAGATCATCCTAGCGGGGACTCCTACGAGCAGTACTTC.

The chain has TRBV4-1 and TRBJ2-4; D might be TRBD2 (6 bases). The DNA end lines up better with TRBJ2-7; the J call may be wrong. CDR3 length equals 16 residues. Germline values: CDR1 MGHRA, CDR2 YSYEKL. CDR3 residues: CASSQAGLGRTYEQYF. CDR3 DNA: TGCGCCAGCAGCCAAGCGGGACTGGGACGGACCTACGAGCAGTACTTC.

This chain links TRBV7-9 with TRBJ1-5; TRBD1 is a possible D gene (5 bases). Trimming stripped 0 bases from V and 7 bases from J, with 13 bases between. This CDR3 contains 15 residues. Germline CDR1 reads SEHNR; CDR2 reads FQNEAQ (reference sequence). CDR3 coding DNA: TGTGCCAGCAGCTTAGCCGGGACCACGGAACAGCCCCAGCATTTT. As protein: CASSLAGTTEQPQHF. Combining the CDR3 with reference TRBV7-9 and TRBJ1-5 gives the whole variable domain DTGVSQNPRHKITKRGQNVTFRCDPISEHNRLYWYRQTLGQGPEFLTYFQNEAQLEKSRLLSDRFSAERPKGSFSTLEIQRTEQGDSAMYLCASSLAGTTEQPQHFGDGTRLSIL.

The chain employs TRBV20-1 and TRBJ2-1; perhaps TRBD2 as D (6 bases). The CDR3 contains 14 residues. Germline V gives CDR1 DFQATT, CDR2 SNEGSKA (reference sequence). Trimming took off 6 bases at V and 0 bases at J, with 12 bases between the two ends. The CDR3 protein is CSAAGLASYNEQFF. The CDR3 coding sequence is TGCAGTGCCGCGGGACTGGCCTCCTACAATGAGCAGTTCTTC.

The sample holds a few counts of this clonotype. The rearrangement joins TRBV7-9 to TRBJ2-1, with a tentative D call TRBD2 (5 bases). Trimming removed 5 bases at V and 4 bases at J, with 12 bases between. The CDR3 extends over 14 amino acids. Germline CDR1 SEHNR, CDR2 FQNEAQ (reference sequence). CDR3 residues: CASSQTGFYNEQFF. The CDR3 nucleotides read TGTGCCAGCAGCCAAACGGGATTTTACAATGAGCAGTTCTTC.

The chain employs TRBV20-1 and TRBJ2-1; 14 nucleotides align to TRBD2. The V segment lost 1 base and the J segment 0 bases; nucleotides outside the gene matches: 8. This CDR3 is built from 19 residues. Germline V gene sequence: CDR1 DFQATT, CDR2 SNEGSKA (reference sequence). The CDR3 spells CSARAGLAGGGSSYNEQFF. CDR3 in DNA: TGCAGTGCTAGAGCCGGACTAGCGGGGGGCGGAAGCTCCTACAATGAGCAGTTCTTC.

In its sample, this clonotype was seen a few times. The rearrangement uses TRBV29-1 and TRBJ2-1, with 7 bases identical to TRBD2. The CDR3 extends over 14 amino acids. The ends lost 5 bases at V and 1 base at J; junction bases unmatched: 5. The germline V gene has CDR1 SQVTM and CDR2 ANQGSEA. In nucleotides, the CDR3 is TGCAGCGTTATGAGCGGGGTTTCCTACAATGAGCAGTTCTTC. This codes for CSVMSGVSYNEQFF.

This rearrangement joins TRBV29-1 to TRBJ2-7; D call uncertain. The V gene lost 1 base and the J gene lost 7 bases, with 17 bases spanning the gap. Germline-derived CDR1 and CDR2 are SQVTM and ANQGSEA. The CDR3 has 14 residues. CDR3 coding DNA: TGCAGCGTTGAAGTCCGCGGTGCCTACAATGAGCAGTACTTC. It encodes CSVEVRGAYNEQYF.